The entry below gives a single T cell receptor (beta chain) sequence along with its context. Its antigen is not known. This sample was included in a study of T cell clones after liver transplantation. Whole-study context: In this trial, immunosuppression withdrawal was attempted within 2 years of liver transplant. TCRbeta sequencing after a pre-transplant mixed lymphocyte reaction identified graft-donor-reactive clones, later tracked in post-transplant blood.

From germline, CDR1 is SGHVS and CDR2 FQNEAQ. With 5 bases clipped from V and 0 bases from J, the junction kept 6 bases outside the gene matches. This CDR3 is built from 15 residues. Libraries were prepared by immunoSEQ multiplex PCR; TCRdb keeps only in-frame clonotypes and omits some of them. The sample contains around 78,000 clones, 75% to 90% of which appear only once. Regarding the study as a whole: A larger donor-reactive than third-party decline suggested partial antigen-specific deletion.

Unstimulated PBMCs were sorted into CD3+CD4+ and CD3+CD8+ populations. The sequence came from a human patient who received a liver transplant. Some T cells may trace back to the graft donor. Sequenced material: CD4+ T cells from blood, taken at the 22-month timepoint. The chain is built from TRBV7-8 and TRBJ2-7; TRBD1 matches 8 bases. CDR3 in DNA: TGTGCCAGCAGCCTTGACAGGGGATTCTCCTACGAGCAGTACTTC. The encoded protein is CASSLDRGFSYEQYF.